These 25 T cell receptor beta chains originate from one sample sequenced in a study of cytomegalovirus exposure and HLA in healthy donors. This PCR relied on a set of 60 Vbeta primers and 13 Jbeta primers. TCRdb's copy holds only in-frame clones and misses some; the assay was immunoSEQ multiplex PCR. The sample has roughly 120,000 clones; around 73% are singletons. The sequenced material came from PBMCs. These receptor sequences come from a woman in her forties in good health and CMV-seropositive.

This clone was observed a handful of times. The chain is built from TRBV7-9 and TRBJ2-7; a weak D match, TRBD1 (6 bases). Trimming removed 1 base from V and 6 bases from J, with 13 bases in between. Germline loops: CDR1 SEHNR, CDR2 FQNEAQ (reference sequence). CDR3 length: 14 residues. CDR3 bases: TGTGCCAGCAGCTTAGGGTCAGGGGTGGTCGAGCAGTACTTC. This encodes CASSLGSGVVEQYF.

This clone was observed a single time. This chain uses TRBV2 with TRBJ2-5; 12 bases are a match to TRBD2. Germline values: CDR1 SNHLY, CDR2 FYNNEI. The length of the CDR3 is 15 residues. Trimming cost V 6 bases and J 1 base; bases outside gene matches: 3. The CDR3 sequence is CASRTSGGFQETQYF. The CDR3 DNA reads TGTGCCAGCAGGACTAGCGGGGGTTTCCAAGAGACCCAGTACTTC.

The rearrangement links TRBV25-1 to TRBJ1-3, with a possible D match to TRBD1 (6 bases). Per germline, CDR1 MGHDK and CDR2 SYGVNS. V lost 2 bases, J lost 1 base, and 9 bases lay in between. There are 15 residues in the CDR3. CDR3 sequence reads: CASSEVGQSGNTIYF. In DNA form, the CDR3 reads TGTGCCAGCAGTGAAGTGGGACAATCTGGAAACACCATATATTTT.

The CDR3 reads CASSLTSGGYQETQYF. The CDR3 nucleotides are TGTGCCAGCAGCCTAACTAGCGGGGGGTACCAAGAGACCCAGTACTTC. The chain joins TRBV5-8 to TRBJ2-5, with 12 nucleotides matching TRBD2. Germline-derived CDR1 and CDR2 are SGHTS and YDEGEE. Trimming removed 4 bases from V and 0 bases from J; junction bases left unmatched: 4. CDR3 length: 16 residues.

The chain is built from TRBV4-1 and TRBJ2-5, with D unresolved. Trimming left V 2 bases short and J 3 bases short, with 16 bases between. CDR1 is MGHRA, CDR2 YSYEKL, per germline. The CDR3 loop spans 16 amino acids. The CDR3 is CASSQSVVVFKETQYF. CDR3 bases: TGCGCCAGCAGCCAATCGGTGGTCGTGTTCAAAGAGACCCAGTACTTC.

In its sample, this clone was seen a few times. J is TRBJ1-6 and V is TRBV25-1; 8 bases fit TRBD1. The CDR3 is 15 amino acids. From germline, CDR1 is MGHDK and CDR2 SYGVNS. V dropped 3 bases and J dropped 5; count of bases not matched to a gene: 3. CDR3 nucleotide sequence: TGTGCCAGCAGTGACGCGGGACAGGATAATTCACCCCTCCACTTT. Amino acids: CASSDAGQDNSPLHF.

The chain joins TRBV5-4 to TRBJ2-7; 9 bases match TRBD1. V dropped 4 bases and J dropped 2; count of bases not matched to a gene: 7. Germline V gene lookup returns CDR1 SGHNT and CDR2 YYREEE (reference sequence). This CDR3 has 15 residues. CDR3 residues: CASSPEQGAPYEQYF. The CDR3 DNA follows: TGTGCCAGCAGCCCAGAACAGGGGGCACCCTACGAGCAGTACTTC.

CDR3: CASRLGQKNTGELFF. The CDR3 coding sequence is TGTGCCAGCAGGCTCGGACAGAAGAACACCGGGGAGCTGTTTTTT. The chain recombines TRBV5-4 with TRBJ2-2; perhaps TRBD1 as D (6 bases). The germline CDR1 and CDR2 sequences are SGHNT and YYREEE (reference sequence). Trimming stripped 5 bases from V and 1 base from J, with 12 bases between. The CDR3 covers 15 residues.

The V and J genes are TRBV10-3 and TRBJ1-2; D unresolved. V lost 3 bases, J lost 14 bases, and 16 bases lay in between. Germline V gene data show CDR1 as ENHRY and CDR2 as SYGVKD. This CDR3 has 12 residues. The CDR3 loop is CAISELARHPTF. The CDR3 bases are TGTGCCATCAGTGAACTAGCCCGACACCCAACCTTC.

This clone has just one count. This sample includes further DNA sequences coding for the same CDR3. This chain joins TRBV14 and TRBJ2-7, with TRBD1 identical over 7 bases. The germline CDR1 and CDR2 sequences are SGHDN and FVKESK. This CDR3 is 15 amino acids long. Germline trimming cut 3 bases from V and 0 bases from J; bases unmatched to any gene: 5. The CDR3 sequence is CASSQSGQPSYEQYF. Here the CDR3 DNA reads TGTGCCAGCAGCCAGTCGGGACAGCCCTCCTACGAGCAGTACTTC.

The chain couples TRBV13 to TRBJ2-7; 7 bases match TRBD2. J was trimmed by 2 bases and V by 2 bases; bases with no gene match: 6. Germline CDR1 PRHDT, CDR2 FYEKMQ (reference sequence). The CDR3 contains 15 residues. The DNA for the CDR3 is TGTGCCAGCAGCTTACTAGCGGAGAACCCCTACGAGCAGTACTTC. This codes for CASSLLAENPYEQYF. Together with reference TRBV13 and TRBJ2-7, the CDR3 gives the full variable domain: AAGVIQSPRHLIKEKRETATLKCYPIPRHDTVYWYQQGPGQDPQFLISFYEKMQSDKGSIPDRFSAQQFSDYHSELNMSSLELGDSALYFCASSLLAENPYEQYFGPGTRLTVT.

This chain connects TRBV4-3 to TRBJ1-2; a possible D gene is TRBD1 (5 bases). Germline-derived CDR1 and CDR2 are LGHNA and YSLEER. This CDR3 is 14 amino acids long. The V and J ends lost 2 bases and 4 bases respectively, with 11 bases between them. The CDR3 region has the DNA TGCGCCAGCAGCCAAAACTCAGGGCCCTATGGCTACACCTTC. Protein product: CASSQNSGPYGYTF.

J is TRBJ1-2 and V is TRBV6-5; no reliable D call. There are 13 residues in the CDR3. V was trimmed by 6 bases and J by 8 bases, leaving 16 bases between them. CDR1 and CDR2 (germline): MNHEY, SVGAGI. The CDR3, as DNA: TGTGCCAGCAGCCCGGGAGGGCGGTTAGGCTACACCTTC. Protein: CASSPGGRLGYTF.

This clone appeared once. This rearrangement joins TRBV7-2 to TRBJ2-7; 11 bases line up with TRBD2. V lost 4 bases, J lost 6 bases, and 11 bases stayed unmatched. The CDR3 has 16 amino acids. CDR1 is SGHTA and CDR2 is FQGNSA in the germline V gene. The CDR3 loop reads CASSSLAGAGDGEQYF. The CDR3 DNA is TGTGCCAGCAGCTCACTAGCGGGGGCGGGGGACGGCGAGCAGTACTTC.

Of note for this clone: The CDR3 end shows no conserved phenylalanine or tryptophan, and so a read error is likely. This chain links TRBV5-6 with TRBJ1-2; D is unclear. V was cut by 1 base and J by 4 bases, with 11 bases left in between. The CDR3 spans 14 residues. Germline-derived CDR1 and CDR2 are SGHDT and YYEEEE. CDR3 nucleotides: TGTGCCAGCAGCTTGCCCCAGGCCAGCTATGGCTACACCGTC. It yields the protein CASSLPQASYGYTV.

The chain joins TRBV18 to TRBJ1-3; D gene unclear. The CDR3 is made up of 14 amino acids. Germline values: CDR1 KGHSH, CDR2 LQKENI. Trimming stripped 3 bases from V and 2 bases from J, with 8 bases between. The CDR3, as DNA: TGTGCCAGCTCACCGGAGCGGACTGGAAACACCATATATTTT. This gives the protein CASSPERTGNTIYF.

The J gene is TRBJ1-4, the V gene TRBV9; D may be TRBD1 (5 bases). Germline values: CDR1 SGDLS, CDR2 YYNGEE. The V and J ends lost 3 bases and 1 base respectively, with 10 bases between them. The CDR3 extends over 15 amino acids. This CDR3 reads CASSGGGGTNEKLFF. For the CDR3, the DNA is TGTGCCAGCAGCGGTGGGGGGGGAACTAATGAAAAACTGTTTTTT.

This rearrangement joins TRBV5-1 to TRBJ2-5, with 10 bases identical to TRBD2. V lost 4 bases, J lost 5 bases, and 5 bases stayed unmatched. The germline V gene encodes CDR1 SGHRS and CDR2 YFSETQ. The CDR3 length is 14 residues. The DNA for the CDR3 is TGCGCCAGCAGCCCTAGCGGGGGTGATGAGACCCAGTACTTC. As protein: CASSPSGGDETQYF.

This clone has a handful of counts. The chain is built from TRBV15 and TRBJ1-4, with D hard to call. Germline V lookup: CDR1 LNHNV, CDR2 YYDKDF (reference sequence). Trimming took 1 base from V and 4 from J, leaving 22 bases between them. The CDR3 is 19 amino acids. CDR3 nucleotide sequence: TGTGCCACCAGCAGAGGAAACGCGGGCGAATACCTAGTTAATGAAAAACTGTTTTTT. Translated, it gives CATSRGNAGEYLVNEKLFF.

This chain connects TRBV18 to TRBJ2-1; 9 bases agree with TRBD2. Germline CDR1 KGHSH, CDR2 LQKENI. The CDR3 covers 14 residues. The V gene end was trimmed by 3 bases and the J gene end by 5 bases; junction bases not matched to a gene: 2. The CDR3 loop reads CASSPAGGDNEQFF. For the CDR3, the DNA is TGTGCCAGCTCACCGGCGGGGGGGGACAATGAGCAGTTCTTC.

V gene TRBV7-2 combines with J gene TRBJ2-7; TRBD2 aligns across 9 bases. Looked up from germline, CDR1 is SGHTA and CDR2 is FQGNSA. J was trimmed by 3 bases and V by 5 bases; bases with no gene match: 5. The CDR3 runs to 14 residues. The CDR3 reads CASSDLAGLYEQYF. Written as DNA, the CDR3 is TGTGCCAGCAGCGACCTAGCGGGACTCTACGAGCAGTACTTC.

The chain joins TRBV6-9 to TRBJ1-1; tentative D call: TRBD1 (6 bases). The CDR3 loop spans 16 amino acids. Germline assignment: CDR1 MNHGY and CDR2 SVAAGI. V was trimmed by 2 bases and J by 5 bases, leaving 18 bases between them. CDR3 DNA: TGTGCCAGCAGTTATAACAGGGTGATCGAGGGTACTGAAGCTTTCTTT. Its translation: CASSYNRVIEGTEAFF.

The chain combines TRBV2 with TRBJ2-5, with D possibly being TRBD1 (5 bases). Germline CDR1 and CDR2: SNHLY and FYNNEI. Trimming cost V 2 bases and J 2 bases, with 6 bases left between them. The CDR3 covers 13 residues. In nucleotides, the CDR3 is TGTGCCAGCAGTGAAAACAGGCAAGAGACCCAGTACTTC. This sequence encodes CASSENRQETQYF.

In regard to this clone: The CDR3 ends on some other residue instead of the conserved phenylalanine or tryptophan, so this is likely a read error. The chain links TRBV6-5 to TRBJ1-1; possible D gene TRBD1, 5 bases. V lost 2 bases and J 6 bases, leaving 10 bases between the germline ends. Germline V gene lookup returns CDR1 MNHEY and CDR2 SVGAGI. The CDR3 runs 13 residues. The CDR3 DNA is TGTGCCAGCAGTTACGGGGGAGGCCCTGAAGCTTTCCTT. Its protein product is CASSYGGGPEAFL.

This clone was found a few times. This rearrangement joins TRBV6-6 to TRBJ2-7; the match to TRBD1 covers 9 bases. Germline V gene data show CDR1 as MNHNY and CDR2 as SVGAGI (reference sequence). The CDR3 has 14 amino acids. After removal of 7 bases from V and 3 bases from J, the junction contained 7 bases not matched to a gene. CDR3 sequence: CASINGGQGYEQYF. As DNA, the CDR3 is TGTGCCAGCATCAACGGGGGACAGGGCTACGAGCAGTACTTC.